This T cell receptor beta chain appears in the sequencing data of a study of CD8+ T cells in alopecia areata. Regarding the study as a whole: Scalp sample sequencing also detects resident alphabeta T cells of normal skin.

TCR sequencing used cDNA made by reverse transcription of extracted RNA. Clones were sequenced by immunoSEQ multiplex PCR, and TCRdb holds only the in-frame ones, with some missing. The sample contains 65,000 to 90,000 clones, roughly 51% of which appear only once. Remarks on this clone: Its antigen is not known.

The CDR3 spans 18 residues. The germline V gene encodes CDR1 SEHNR and CDR2 FQNEAQ (reference sequence). The J segment lost 5 bases and the V segment lost 4 bases, leaving 17 bases of the junction unmatched. The sequence came from a human donor with alopecia areata. This chain joins TRBV7-9 and TRBJ2-7, with 10 nucleotides matching TRBD2. Sequencing was carried out using NKG2D-high CD8+ T cells sorted from blood. The CDR3 protein is CASSSWADLLAGSHEQYF. Here the CDR3 DNA reads TGTGCCAGCAGCTCCTGGGCGGACCTACTAGCGGGAAGTCACGAGCAGTACTTC.